The rows below give T cell receptor beta chains drawn from one sample of a study of blood T cell repertoires in COVID-19. Sequencing was performed with immunoSEQ multiplex PCR; in TCRdb, only in-frame clones are kept and a portion is missing. Found here are 100,000 to 150,000 clones, over 75% of them singletons; the top ten hold roughly 1.1%. The sequenced sample was peripheral blood. These receptors originate from a woman of 80 years or more with acute or convalescent COVID-19. CDR3s include the opening cysteine and the closing phenylalanine or tryptophan. The D gene is left open where the match is weak. Some rows mark clone size as missing; the rest say once, few, many or name a class of expanded clone.

d_call: TRBD2
clone_size: NA
j_call: TRBJ2-5
v_call: TRBV2
cdr3_aa: CASSIRGGQETQYF
cdr3_nt: TGTGCCAGCAGTATTCGGGGGGGCCAAGAGACCCAGTACTTC

d_call: TRBD2
clone_size: NA
j_call: TRBJ2-5
v_call: TRBV15
cdr3_aa: CATEPGGKRGTQYF
cdr3_nt: TGTGCCACCGAGCCGGGGGGGAAGCGCGGGACCCAGTACTTC

d_call: NA
clone_size: NA
j_call: TRBJ1-1
v_call: TRBV20-1
cdr3_aa: CSASRTAEAFF
cdr3_nt: TGCAGTGCTAGTCGTACAGCTGAAGCTTTCTTT

d_call: TRBD1
clone_size: once
j_call: TRBJ1-1
v_call: TRBV7-9
cdr3_aa: CASSYPGGAFKAFF
cdr3_nt: TGTGCCAGCAGCTACCCAGGGGGCGCATTTAAAGCTTTCTTT

d_call: NA
clone_size: NA
j_call: TRBJ1-3
v_call: TRBV5-1
cdr3_aa: CASSPAQGSSGNTIYF
cdr3_nt: TGCGCCAGCAGCCCCGCACAGGGATCCTCTGGAAACACCATATATTTT

d_call: TRBD1
clone_size: NA
j_call: TRBJ1-2
v_call: TRBV19
cdr3_aa: CASSLTGQGGYGYTF
cdr3_nt: TGTGCCAGTAGTCTGACAGGGCAAGGGGGGTATGGCTACACCTTC

d_call: TRBD2
clone_size: NA
j_call: TRBJ2-5
v_call: TRBV7-2
cdr3_aa: CASSGPSGGSETQYF
cdr3_nt: TGTGCCAGCAGCGGACCTAGCGGGGGGTCAGAGACCCAGTACTTC

d_call: TRBD1
clone_size: NA
j_call: TRBJ1-4
v_call: TRBV6-6
cdr3_aa: CASRDRDGTNEKLFF
cdr3_nt: TGTGCCAGCAGGGACAGGGACGGAACTAATGAAAAACTGTTTTTT

d_call: NA
clone_size: NA
j_call: TRBJ1-5
v_call: TRBV5-5
cdr3_aa: CASSLGQARDQPQHF
cdr3_nt: TGTGCCAGCAGCTTGGGACAGGCACGGGATCAGCCCCAGCATTTT

d_call: NA
clone_size: NA
j_call: TRBJ1-1
v_call: TRBV7-9
cdr3_aa: CASSLQGLNTEAFF
cdr3_nt: TGTGCCAGCAGCCTTCAGGGGCTGAACACTGAAGCTTTCTTT

d_call: NA
clone_size: once
j_call: TRBJ2-1
v_call: TRBV29-1
cdr3_aa: CSVEGGPGLGSWSYNEQFF
cdr3_nt: TGCAGCGTTGAAGGTGGGCCAGGCTTGGGGAGTTGGTCCTACAATGAGCAGTTCTTC

d_call: NA
clone_size: NA
j_call: TRBJ2-7
v_call: TRBV5-4
cdr3_aa: CASSLPTGINEQYF
cdr3_nt: TGTGCCAGCAGCTTACCTACAGGGATCAACGAGCAGTACTTC

d_call: TRBD1
clone_size: NA
j_call: TRBJ1-1
v_call: TRBV19
cdr3_aa: CASSIWAGTADHEAFF
cdr3_nt: TGTGCCAGTAGTATTTGGGCCGGGACAGCAGACCATGAAGCTTTCTTT

d_call: NA
clone_size: NA
j_call: TRBJ2-7
v_call: TRBV11-2
cdr3_aa: CASSLVWDTYYEQYF
cdr3_nt: TGTGCCAGCAGCTTAGTCTGGGACACCTACTACGAGCAGTACTTC

d_call: NA
clone_size: NA
j_call: TRBJ2-1
v_call: TRBV6-1
cdr3_aa: CASSEVLGGPSSNNEQFF
cdr3_nt: TGTGCCAGCAGTGAAGTCCTCGGGGGGCCTAGCAGTAACAATGAGCAGTTCTTC

d_call: NA
clone_size: NA
j_call: TRBJ1-3
v_call: TRBV7-9
cdr3_aa: CASSFTGPGNTIYF
cdr3_nt: TGTGCCAGCAGCTTCACAGGGCCTGGAAACACCATATATTTT

d_call: NA
clone_size: NA
j_call: TRBJ2-5
v_call: TRBV2
cdr3_aa: CASSESGTGPETQYF
cdr3_nt: TGTGCCAGCAGTGAATCTGGTACAGGTCCGGAGACCCAGTACTTC

d_call: NA
clone_size: NA
j_call: TRBJ1-5
v_call: TRBV25-1
cdr3_aa: CASSRGNLNQPQHF
cdr3_nt: TGTGCCAGCAGTAGGGGAAATCTGAATCAGCCCCAGCATTTT

d_call: NA
clone_size: NA
j_call: TRBJ1-5
v_call: TRBV7-2
cdr3_aa: CASSLGADNQPQHF
cdr3_nt: TGTGCCAGCAGCTTAGGGGCAGACAATCAGCCCCAGCATTTT

d_call: NA
clone_size: NA
j_call: TRBJ1-2
v_call: TRBV3-1/TRBV3-2
cdr3_aa: CASSQERYGYTF
cdr3_nt: TGTGCCAGCAGCCAGGAGAGATATGGCTACACCTTC

d_call: NA
clone_size: NA
j_call: TRBJ1-1
v_call: TRBV27
cdr3_aa: CATATVMNTEAFF
cdr3_nt: TGTGCCACTGCAACAGTCATGAACACTGAAGCTTTCTTT

d_call: NA
clone_size: NA
j_call: TRBJ1-1
v_call: TRBV11-2
cdr3_aa: CASSQRTIALNTEAFF
cdr3_nt: TGTGCCAGCAGCCAGAGGACAATCGCTCTGAACACTGAAGCTTTCTTT

d_call: NA
clone_size: NA
j_call: TRBJ2-2
v_call: TRBV28
cdr3_aa: CASSPNTGELFF
cdr3_nt: TGTGCCAGCAGTCCTAACACCGGGGAGCTGTTTTTT

d_call: NA
clone_size: NA
j_call: TRBJ2-2
v_call: TRBV7-9
cdr3_aa: CARAGENTGELFF
cdr3_nt: TGTGCCAGGGCCGGAGAGAACACCGGGGAGCTGTTTTTT

d_call: TRBD2
clone_size: NA
j_call: TRBJ2-2
v_call: TRBV5-1
cdr3_aa: CASSVLAGEVAGELFF
cdr3_nt: TGCGCCAGCAGCGTTCTAGCGGGAGAGGTGGCCGGGGAGCTGTTTTTT

d_call: TRBD2
clone_size: NA
j_call: TRBJ2-5
v_call: TRBV5-1
cdr3_aa: CASSYRGGGETQYF
cdr3_nt: TGCGCCAGCAGTTACCGGGGGGGAGGAGAGACCCAGTACTTC

d_call: TRBD1
clone_size: NA
j_call: TRBJ2-1
v_call: TRBV5-4
cdr3_aa: CASSLPPGQGASSYNEQFF
cdr3_nt: TGTGCCAGCAGCTTGCCCCCGGGACAGGGGGCGAGCTCCTACAATGAGCAGTTCTTC

d_call: NA
clone_size: few
j_call: TRBJ2-5
v_call: TRBV25-1
cdr3_aa: CASSHAGFQYF
cdr3_nt: TGTGCCAGCAGCCACGCGGGCTTCCAGTACTTC

d_call: TRBD2
clone_size: NA
j_call: TRBJ2-3
v_call: TRBV20-1
cdr3_aa: CSASLAGLRDTQYF
cdr3_nt: TGCAGTGCTAGTCTAGCGGGCCTGAGGGATACGCAGTATTTT

d_call: TRBD2
clone_size: NA
j_call: TRBJ2-1
v_call: TRBV12-3/TRBV12-4
cdr3_aa: CASSLQAGVEQFF
cdr3_nt: TGTGCCAGCAGTTTGCAGGCGGGAGTGGAGCAGTTCTTC

d_call: NA
clone_size: NA
j_call: TRBJ1-5
v_call: TRBV4-1
cdr3_aa: CASSQRTDYSNQPQHF
cdr3_nt: TGCGCCAGCAGCCAGAGGACAGACTATAGCAATCAGCCCCAGCATTTT

d_call: NA
clone_size: NA
j_call: TRBJ1-1
v_call: TRBV6-1
cdr3_aa: CASNPGQYRPEAFF
cdr3_nt: TGTGCCAGCAACCCAGGACAGTATCGCCCTGAAGCTTTCTTT

d_call: TRBD2
clone_size: NA
j_call: TRBJ2-1
v_call: TRBV11-2
cdr3_aa: CASSRTGTSGRTGNEQFF
cdr3_nt: TGTGCCAGCAGCCGCACAGGGACTAGCGGACGTACCGGCAATGAGCAGTTCTTC

d_call: TRBD2
clone_size: NA
j_call: TRBJ2-1
v_call: TRBV18
cdr3_aa: CASSNGTSGSYEQFF
cdr3_nt: TGTGCCAGCTCCAACGGGACTAGCGGGAGCTATGAGCAGTTCTTC

d_call: TRBD1
clone_size: NA
j_call: TRBJ1-5
v_call: TRBV29-1
cdr3_aa: CSVATGTNQPQHF
cdr3_nt: TGCAGCGTTGCGACAGGGACTAATCAGCCCCAGCATTTT

d_call: NA
clone_size: NA
j_call: TRBJ2-3
v_call: TRBV28
cdr3_aa: CASSLPGSTGADTQYF
cdr3_nt: TGTGCCAGCAGTCTTCCAGGGTCCACTGGGGCAGATACGCAGTATTTT

d_call: NA
clone_size: once
j_call: TRBJ2-3
v_call: TRBV5-6
cdr3_aa: CASSLTGLNTDTQYF
cdr3_nt: TGTGCCAGCAGCTTAACAGGGTTGAACACAGATACGCAGTATTTT

d_call: NA
clone_size: NA
j_call: TRBJ1-5
v_call: TRBV9
cdr3_aa: CASSVGGDSYQPQHF
cdr3_nt: TGTGCCAGCAGCGTCGGGGGGGATTCTTATCAGCCCCAGCATTTT

d_call: NA
clone_size: NA
j_call: TRBJ1-6
v_call: TRBV6-5
cdr3_aa: CASRLSRAPNSPLHF
cdr3_nt: TGTGCCAGCAGACTCTCCAGGGCACCTAATTCACCCCTCCACTTT

d_call: NA
clone_size: NA
j_call: TRBJ1-5
v_call: TRBV2
cdr3_aa: CASSEAAQGNQPQHF
cdr3_nt: TGTGCCAGCAGTGAAGCAGCACAGGGCAATCAGCCCCAGCATTTT

d_call: NA
clone_size: NA
j_call: TRBJ2-4
v_call: TRBV4-1
cdr3_aa: CASSQDSGKENIQYF
cdr3_nt: TGCGCCAGCAGCCAAGATTCGGGAAAGGAAAACATTCAGTACTTC

d_call: NA
clone_size: few
j_call: TRBJ1-1
v_call: TRBV6-2/TRBV6-3
cdr3_aa: CASSSHTVGTEAFF
cdr3_nt: TGTGCCAGCAGTTCCCATACAGTTGGCACTGAAGCTTTCTTT

d_call: TRBD2
clone_size: NA
j_call: TRBJ2-1
v_call: TRBV28
cdr3_aa: CASSLRLAGVGEQFF
cdr3_nt: TGTGCCAGCAGTCTGCGACTAGCGGGGGTGGGTGAGCAGTTCTTC

d_call: NA
clone_size: NA
j_call: TRBJ1-2
v_call: TRBV7-9
cdr3_aa: CASSLQTNYGYTF
cdr3_nt: TGTGCCAGCAGCTTACAGACTAACTATGGCTACACCTTC

d_call: TRBD1
clone_size: NA
j_call: TRBJ1-2
v_call: TRBV19
cdr3_aa: CASSIQGANYGYTF
cdr3_nt: TGTGCCAGTAGTATTCAGGGGGCGAACTATGGCTACACCTTC